The text below deals with one T cell receptor beta chain. This receptor's antigen is unknown. Base qualities were left out, and no much larger clone turns up one base away. The sample originates from a study of CD49a tissue-resident CD8 T cells in human skin (dated by TCRdb to the late 2010s). With regard to the full study: The study looked at subsets of tissue-resident memory CD8+ T cells in human skin, with the subsets defined by expression of CD49a, CD69 and CD103.

In sorted CD8+ T cells obtained from the blood, dermis and epidermis of about 5 healthy donors, TCR beta CDR3 regions were analysed. All TCR-sequenced donors were healthy individuals, and each provided both blood and skin samples. CD8+ T cell populations were isolated by sorting before TCR beta sequencing. Before T cells were analysed, skin was separated into dermal and epidermal compartments. The CDR3 runs 15 amino acids, cysteine and phenylalanine included. The DNA shown is the 45-base CDR3, in frame from base 1. According to the germline V gene, CDR1 reads MGHRA and CDR2 reads YSYEKL. Trimming costs V 0 bases and J 5 bases, and their ends lie 11 bases apart. Libraries were prepared through the immunoSEQ multiplex PCR assay. The authors processed their data as follows. Across the sorted blood, dermal and epidermal CD8+ T cell populations, TCR V beta family usage frequencies were compared. In its TCRdb copy, this immuneACCESS table keeps in-frame sequences only and misses some clones. Where compared with another copy, unresolved V genes explain less than half of these, and the others have no known cause. Clonal size and the V and J genes are those of that table, whereas D and trimming came from the DNA. This sample comprises over a thousand clones, around 79% of them detected only once. 9.5% to 10% of the sample comes from the top ten.

Sequenced: CD103- CD8+ T cells sorted from skin dermis. The TCR sequence derives from a human donor in good health. The rearrangement joined TRBV4-1 to TRBJ2-1, with TRBD2 perhaps the D gene, on 6 matching bases. The CDR3 reads CASSQEYSGNNEQFF. The DNA sequence follows: TGCGCCAGCAGCCAAGAGTATAGCGGAAACAATGAGCAGTTCTTC.